This TCR beta chain is from a study of cytomegalovirus exposure and HLA in healthy donors. The primer mix had 60 Vbeta and 13 Jbeta primers. The data were produced by immunoSEQ multiplex PCR, yet TCRdb's version contains in-frame clones alone and is incomplete. The table shows 120,000 or so clones, with under 90% occurring only once. This CDR3 is built from 17 residues. Trimming removed 5 bases from V and 6 bases from J, with 23 bases in between. CDR1 is MDHEN, CDR2 SYDVKM, per germline. Overall study results and limits: Across HLA loci, a later analysis found differing TCR association rates, with DRB1 most and HLA-C fewest.

Worth noting for this clone: The antigen remains undetermined.

The TCR originated in a woman in her thirties or forties in good health and CMV-seropositive. This chain uses TRBV28 with TRBJ1-5; D perhaps matches TRBD1 (6 bases). Sequenced sample: PBMCs. The CDR3 reads CASSLYPRGGRSQPQHF. DNA for the CDR3: TGTGCCAGCAGTCTTTATCCGAGGGGGGGGCGGAGTCAGCCCCAGCATTTT.